This entry concerns a single T cell receptor (beta chain). Its antigen is as yet unknown. This sample stems from a study of shared clonotypes between healthy human individuals. The study's findings and limits: Clonotype sharing levels among donors were expected to vary with sequencing depth. Sampling covered nothing but blood. Tissue TCR repertoires likely differ from those found in blood.

The naive CD8 subset, CD45RO-negative cells positively selected for CCR7, excluded terminally differentiated effector memory CD45RA+ cells. HIV-negative, healthy adults without recent acute infections or vaccinations were the donors. The table came from immunoSEQ multiplex PCR; TCRdb's copy has only in-frame clones and leaves some out. This sample has hundreds of thousands of clones, with about 91% found just once. From germline, CDR1 is SGDLS and CDR2 YYNGEE. The CDR3 spans 15 residues. V gave up 0 bases and J gave up 3 bases, with 11 bases separating them. This receptor was obtained from a man aged 30-40 years in good health. Source material: naive CD8+ T cells sorted from blood. The chain carries TRBV9 and TRBJ2-3; possible D gene TRBD2, 5 bases. CDR3 in amino acids: CASSVEEGRTDTQYF. In nucleotides, the CDR3 is TGTGCCAGCAGCGTAGAAGAGGGCAGGACAGATACGCAGTATTTT.